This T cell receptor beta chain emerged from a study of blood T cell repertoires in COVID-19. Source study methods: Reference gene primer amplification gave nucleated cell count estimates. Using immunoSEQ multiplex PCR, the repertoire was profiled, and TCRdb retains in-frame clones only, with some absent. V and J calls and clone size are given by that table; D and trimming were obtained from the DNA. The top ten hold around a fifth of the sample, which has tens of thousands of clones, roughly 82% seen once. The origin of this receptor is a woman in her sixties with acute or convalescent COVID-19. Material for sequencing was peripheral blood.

Here the CDR3 DNA reads TGTGCCAGCAGCCCCTTCGTTATGGCGGCAGCCTCAGTCCAGGGAAAACTGTTTTTT. Translation: CASSPFVMAAASVQGKLFF. The chain has TRBV7-2 and TRBJ1-4; a weak D match, TRBD1 (5 bases). V was pared by 5 bases and J by 10 bases, with 32 bases between. Looked up from germline, CDR1 is SGHTA and CDR2 is FQGNSA. The CDR3 covers 19 residues.